The source of this T cell receptor (beta chain) is a study of cytomegalovirus exposure and HLA in healthy donors listed by TCRdb under 2017. Regarding the complete study: An earlier analysis of roughly 500 of the donors reported roughly 300 Gb of sequence data and 117 million unique TCR beta sequences obtained from roughly 170 million T cells. An early release covering roughly 580 HLA-typed donors comprised about 310 gigabases of sequencing data and some 79 million unique TCR sequences. The genetic ancestry cluster associated with self-reported Caucasian donors included 81% of the 398 genotyped donors. The aim of the study was to test whether cataloging public T cell receptors could identify signatures of past pathogen exposure. The study used immunosequencing to profile the T cell repertoires of some 600 subjects and linked those repertoires to cytomegalovirus serostatus. A separate validation cohort of roughly 110 different subjects was used in addition to the roughly 670-subject first cohort. To predict cytomegalovirus infection status, the study combined high-throughput TCR immunosequencing, statistical association of individual TCRs with disease status, and machine learning. In a later analysis, previously published TCR beta repertoires from about 670 donors were re-analyzed and high-resolution HLA genotyping was added so that TCR occurrence patterns could be studied. In the later analysis, no new phenotypic data were used to find candidate immune exposures; instead, reliance was placed on TCR beta sequences and their occurrence across donors. In an earlier analysis of 500 to 650 of the donors, high-throughput TCR beta sequencing was used to judge whether each TCR beta V gene segment behaved as functional or pseudogenic. Alongside the repertoire data, information on donor age, sex, ethnicity and CMV serostatus was compiled. A later genetic analysis used genome-wide SNP genotypes for 398 of the 666 donors, treating that subset as a discovery cohort. Every discovery cohort repertoire had been produced on one sequencing platform. Class I and class II HLA loci were covered by the typing at four-digit resolution. The number of donors typed differed by locus, with roughly 620-630 for A, B, C, DRB1 and DQB1, approximately 500 for DQA1, nearly 610 for DPA1, and 450 to 480 for DPB1. Four to six DR-DQ haplotypes were handled as single units for association and clustering, since linkage in the cohort was strong. Across 300 to 500 genotyped donors of the cohort, an average of roughly 250,000 unique TCR beta nucleotide sequences per donor were sequenced, and 15% to 20% of those sequences were non-productive.

Libraries came from the immunoSEQ multiplex PCR assay. For the multiplex PCR, a mixture combining 60 forward primers for TCR Vbeta segments and 13 reverse primers for TCR Jbeta segments was used. The CDR3 region of rearranged TCR beta genes was amplified from genomic DNA with a multiplex PCR assay. Amplified TCR beta libraries were sequenced as 87-base-pair reads on the Illumina HiSeq System. As for the authors' bioinformatics: Across the 666 repertoires, a later analysis counted tens of millions of unique TCR beta chains, 9 million to 14 million of which were shared by at least two donors. A nearest-neighbor algorithm error-corrected the raw reads and collapsed the reads into unique sequences, merging closely related sequences to remove PCR and sequencing errors. V, D and J gene segments were assigned by aligning CDR3 sequences to IMGT reference sequences. For a sequence to be retained, at least a six-nucleotide match to both a V gene segment and a J gene segment was required. Rearrangements were classified as productive when the CDR3 lacked stop codons and remained in frame with V and J, and all other rearrangements were classified as non-productive. Following IMGT convention, CDR3 was defined as the stretch from the second conserved V-encoded cysteine to the conserved J-encoded phenylalanine. In an earlier analysis of around 570 of the donors, sequences lacking an unambiguous match to a single V gene segment were excluded. An earlier analysis of several hundred of the donors called V segments functional above 56.7% productive rearrangements and segregating when the between-donor standard deviation exceeded 5%. To diagnose cytomegalovirus status from the catalog of TCR beta chain sequences, a statistical classification framework was built. A later analysis assigned V and J genes by comparing TCR nucleotide sequences with IMGT/GENE-DB human TR gene sequences. In a later analysis, CDR3 sequences and most-parsimonious VDJ recombination scenarios were assigned using the TCRdist pipeline. In a later analysis, each TCR beta chain was defined by its CDR3 amino acid sequence together with its V-gene family, and reads lacking a unique V-gene family were excluded. In a later analysis, 450 to 600 highly shared, low-generation-probability nucleotide sequences were removed to address suspected cross-contamination and a sequencing artifact. A later analysis calculated a clonal expansion index for each public chain from normalized within-repertoire ranks of inferred template counts. In a later analysis, generation probabilities were computed with a VDJ recombination model fitted to out-of-frame rearrangements, and the resulting probabilities were checked against IGoR. In a later analysis, TCR-TCR, TCR-HLA and TCR-CMV co-occurrence was scored with hypergeometric tests, and a repertoire-size bias correction was applied to TCR pairs. A later analysis estimated false discovery rates by permuting HLA or CMV assignments 20 times. In a later analysis, co-occurring TCRs were grouped using DBSCAN, with TCRdist sequence similarity added in when clustering inside HLA-allele-positive subsets. Co-occurrence clustering excluded repertoires with fewer than 30,000 or more than 120,000 public chains, plus five with anomalous nucleotide sharing. The clones in this table, taken by TCRdb from immuneACCESS, are in-frame only. Not every clone is retained; where verified, under half of the shortfall comes from an unresolved V gene, and the cause of the rest is unknown. That table supplies the V and J calls and clone size; D and trimming were determined from the DNA. The sample's table lists a count of roughly 57,000 clones. Around 12% of the sample is taken by the ten largest.

Worth noting for this clone: It has no known antigen specificity.

Study-wide findings and limitations: In a later analysis, most CMV-associated TCR beta chains were found to appear HLA-restricted, with HLA associations seemingly driven largely by CMV exposure. A cluster of highly shared sequence variants was judged likely to be a technical artifact of the sequencing pipeline. While some public TCRs were present in many individuals, most TCR sequences turned up only very rarely across donors. Correlated functional status among segregating V segments might reflect linkage disequilibrium, but an unknown experimental factor could not be ruled out. CMV serostatus was the only immune exposure information available for the cohort. A total of fewer than 200 TCR beta chains were listed by the study as associated with cytomegalovirus. In vitro tests confirmed that a few of the cytomegalovirus-associated TCR beta chains recognize cytomegalovirus antigens. A later analysis found that TCR association rates varied across HLA loci, with DRB1 alleles showing the most associated TCRs and HLA-C alleles the fewest. The classifier was reported to diagnose cytomegalovirus status with high specificity and sensitivity in both the original cohort and the validation cohort. A later analysis reported that several top co-occurrence clusters appeared linked to parvovirus B19, influenza, CMV and Epstein-Barr virus. Sequencing depth was assumed to be roughly uniform across donors in the presence/absence analyses, though that assumption may not hold. Specific HLA alleles were associated with 15,000 to 20,000 TCR beta sequences at a false discovery rate of 0.05 in a later analysis. In a later genetic analysis, a missense DCLRE1C variant was associated with V-gene and J-gene trimming of TCR beta chains, and the association was replicated in an independent cohort. Broadly in line with IMGT annotations, most TCR beta V segments showed up in productive rearrangements about 87% or about 30% of the time in an earlier analysis of around 600 of the donors. This cohort had only TCR beta chains sequenced, and the lack of alpha or paired-chain data limited which features could be detected. Compared with the roughly 710-donor mean, donors in an Asian-associated ancestry cluster had fewer N-insertions in productive TCRs, according to a later genetic analysis. When HLA alleles, especially DR and DQ, strongly co-occurred, attributing TCR associations to individual alleles was difficult. A further reported finding was that TCR beta sequences accurately predicted the HLA-A and HLA-B alleles for most subjects in the first cohort. The earlier analysis of some 540 of the donors excluded approximately 15 rarely observed V segments, including chromosome 9 orphons, because counts were too low. HLA typing was unavailable for some donors at each locus, so association tests used only the typed subset. A later analysis found that HLA-associated TCR beta chains were more clonally expanded and had lower generation probabilities than equally common non-associated chains. The authors suggested that the approach could potentially be generalized to other disease states and immunological phenotypes.

The cohort comprised fewer than 700 healthy bone marrow donors. Cohort members were all nominally healthy when sampled, although unrecorded immune exposures were likely present. The donor was CMV seropositive and belonged to the group of about 290 seropositive cohort members. A peripheral blood sample was provided by each donor, and peripheral blood mononuclear cells were used for TCR beta sequencing. Genomic DNA extraction from the blood cell samples was performed with the Qiagen DNeasy Blood Extraction Kit. The sequence came from a man aged 18 to 35 in good health and CMV-seropositive. Sequencing used PBMCs.

The encoded CDR3 is CSAGDREEAFF. The nucleotides read TGCAGTGCTGGCGACAGGGAAGAAGCTTTCTTT. The V gene is TRBV20-1 and the J gene is TRBJ1-1; 7 nucleotides in the junction match TRBD1. Taken from cysteine to phenylalanine, the CDR3 has 11 residues. Just the 33-base CDR3 DNA is kept, in frame starting at base 1. From V the trimming removes 5 bases and from J it removes 8 bases, while the gene matches leave 5 bases of the junction unaccounted for. From a lookup of the germline V gene (reference sequence), CDR1 and CDR2 are DFQATT and SNEGSKA.